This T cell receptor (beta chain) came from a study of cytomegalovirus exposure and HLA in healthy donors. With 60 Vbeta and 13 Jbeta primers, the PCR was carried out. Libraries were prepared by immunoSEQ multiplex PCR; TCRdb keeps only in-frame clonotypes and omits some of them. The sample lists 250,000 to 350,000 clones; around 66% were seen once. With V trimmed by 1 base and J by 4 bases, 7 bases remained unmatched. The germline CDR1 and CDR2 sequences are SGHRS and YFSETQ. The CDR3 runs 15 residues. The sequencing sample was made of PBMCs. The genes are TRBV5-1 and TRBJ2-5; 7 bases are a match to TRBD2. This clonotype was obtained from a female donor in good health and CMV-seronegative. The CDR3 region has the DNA TGCGCCAGCAGCTTGCGAAGCGGGAATCGAGAGACCCAGTACTTC. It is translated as CASSLRSGNRETQYF.